Described below is a single TCR beta chain sequence and its context. The data were obtained in a study of CD8 T cells in Susac syndrome. TCR beta sequencing covered blood CD8+ and CD4+ T cells. Patients with Susac syndrome met diagnostic criteria defined recently for definite or probable disease. This CDR3 contains 15 residues. Germline V gives CDR1 SQVTM, CDR2 ANQGSEA. V was shortened by 0 bases and J by 1 base, with 12 bases between the two germline ends. Random-hexamer reverse transcription was applied to roughly 0.45 to 1 ug RNA. The CDR3 of TCR beta was amplified by immunoSEQ multiplex PCR across 54 Vbeta and 13 Jbeta. MiXCR was run by TCRdb on the immunoSEQ multiplex PCR reads, yielding one entry per CDR3 protein. The table records 150,000 to 180,000 distinct CDR3 sequences, roughly 95% of them present only once.

The TCR was taken from a human donor with Susac syndrome. Sample: CD4+ T cells from PBMCs. The chain is built from TRBV29-1 and TRBJ1-1; D might be TRBD1 (5 bases). The CDR3 is CSVEDWGVRNTEAFF. The CDR3 DNA reads as TGCAGCGTTGAAGATTGGGGGGTCAGGAACACTGAAGCTTTCTTT.